The 17 T cell receptor beta chains reported below all come from one sample, sequenced in a study of a mutant IDH1 vaccine in newly diagnosed glioma. No antigens are known for them. Specified time point: week 47, end of study. Doses comprised 300 ug of mutant IDH1 20-mer peptide each, plus topical imiquimod. TCRdb's table, derived via immunoSEQ multiplex PCR, lists solely in-frame clones and lacks some. The sample shows tens of thousands of clones, approximately 86% of them seen only once. Sample: PBMCs, taken from a glioma patient whose treatment included an IDH1 peptide vaccine. These receptors all stem from a man aged 18 to 35 with glioma. Some clones in this sample may be carry-over from other donors' samples.

The chain carries TRBV7-9 and TRBJ1-6, with no clear D. The germline V and J ends were trimmed by 3 bases and 10 bases, with 7 bases remaining between them. In germline, CDR1 is SEHNR, CDR2 FQNEAQ (reference sequence). CDR3 length: 12 residues. CDR3 nucleotide sequence: TGTGCCAGCAGCTTGCTTCTGTCACCCCTCCACTTT. It is translated as CASSLLLSPLHF. Based on the CDR3 plus reference TRBV7-9 and TRBJ1-6, the full variable domain is DTGVSQNPRHKITKRGQNVTFRCDPISEHNRLYWYRQTLGQGPEFLTYFQNEAQLEKSRLLSDRFSAERPKGSFSTLEIQRTEQGDSAMYLCASSLLLSPLHFGNGTRLTVT.

The chain links TRBV6-5 to TRBJ1-1; no clear D. Looked up from germline, CDR1 is MNHEY and CDR2 is SVGAGI. There are 15 residues in the CDR3. The V end lost 0 bases, the J end lost 8 bases, and 16 bases lay between the germline ends. The CDR3 sequence: CASSYSSKGPWEAFF. Here the CDR3 DNA reads TGTGCCAGCAGTTACTCTTCCAAGGGCCCTTGGGAAGCTTTCTTT.

This clone was counted only a few times. J is TRBJ1-6 and V is TRBV19, with 11 bases aligning to TRBD1. The germline V gene encodes CDR1 LNHDA and CDR2 SQIVND (reference sequence). With 3 bases clipped from V and 14 bases from J, the junction kept 18 bases outside the gene matches. This CDR3 comprises 18 residues. This chain's CDR3 is CASSIRTRPGQGGTTLHF. The CDR3 DNA follows: TGTGCCAGTAGTATTAGGACGCGGCCGGGACAGGGGGGTACGACCCTCCACTTT.

This clone is categorized as large. The chain joins TRBV9 to TRBJ1-4; D call uncertain. V was pared by 0 bases and J by 4 bases, with 7 bases between. The CDR3 extends over 14 amino acids. CDR1 and CDR2 from the germline V gene are SGDLS and YYNGEE. Written as DNA, the CDR3 is TGTGCCAGCAGCGTAGAAGGAGATAATGAAAAACTGTTTTTT. Amino acids: CASSVEGDNEKLFF.

This clone appeared a few times. V and J are TRBV4-3 and TRBJ1-1; the D gene is possibly TRBD1 (6 bases). The length of the CDR3 is 15 residues. Germline V CDR1 and CDR2: LGHNA, YSLEER. Trimming took off 1 base at V and 6 bases at J, with 15 bases between the two ends. CDR3 DNA sequence: TGCGCCAGCAGCCAAGGGGACACTGAAAGCTCTGAAGCTTTCTTT. Its translation is CASSQGDTESSEAFF.

This clone was counted a single time. V usage is TRBV27 and J usage is TRBJ1-5; 9 nucleotides match TRBD1. Looked up from germline, CDR1 is MNHEY and CDR2 is SMNVEV (reference sequence). The CDR3 sequence is 16 residues long. With 6 bases clipped from V and 4 bases from J, the junction kept 10 bases outside the gene matches. The CDR3 loop is CASRVGGTGMNQPQHF. CDR3 nucleotides: TGTGCCAGCAGGGTGGGCGGGACAGGGATGAATCAGCCCCAGCATTTT.

V usage is TRBV2 and J usage is TRBJ1-5, with 11 positions matching TRBD1. Trimming removed 5 bases from V and 2 bases from J; junction bases left unmatched: 8. The CDR3 runs 17 residues. In germline, CDR1 is SNHLY, CDR2 FYNNEI. The CDR3 spells CASSTDRGLGGNQPQHF. CDR3 sequence (DNA): TGTGCCAGCAGTACGGACAGGGGGCTAGGGGGCAATCAGCCCCAGCATTTT.

The rearrangement uses TRBV5-1 and TRBJ1-1; 8 nucleotides match TRBD1. There are 16 residues in the CDR3. V gave up 4 bases and J gave up 2 bases; unmatched junction bases: 10. CDR1 and CDR2 from the germline V gene are SGHRS and YFSETQ. The CDR3 nucleotides read TGCGCCAGCAGCGCACTTACAGGGGGTTTAAACACTGAAGCTTTCTTT. Translating it yields CASSALTGGLNTEAFF.

The chain couples TRBV4-2 to TRBJ1-4; 7 bases line up with TRBD1. This CDR3 is 15 amino acids long. Germline V CDR1 and CDR2: LGHNA, YNFKEQ. The J segment lost 3 bases and the V segment lost 3 bases, leaving 4 bases of the junction unmatched. CDR3 amino acids: CASSHWTGPNEKLFF. In DNA, the CDR3 is TGTGCCAGCAGCCACTGGACAGGCCCTAATGAAAAACTGTTTTTT.

V and J are TRBV10-3 and TRBJ2-5; maybe TRBD1 (6 bases). The CDR3 totals 12 residues. V gave up 2 bases and J gave up 5 bases, with 6 bases separating them. CDR1 is ENHRY and CDR2 is SYGVKD in the germline V gene. CDR3: CAISERGETQYF. DNA for the CDR3: TGTGCCATCAGTGAGAGGGGGGAGACCCAGTACTTC.

The J gene is TRBJ2-7, the V gene TRBV28, with a weak D call TRBD2 (6 bases). The CDR3 length is 15 residues. V lost 2 bases, J lost 3 bases, and 14 bases lay in between. Germline CDR1 and CDR2: MDHEN and SYDVKM. The CDR3 DNA reads TGTGCCAGCAGTTTACGAGGTAGCGGAAGCTACGAGCAGTACTTC. It codes for CASSLRGSGSYEQYF.

This chain connects TRBV7-2 to TRBJ1-1, with D uncertain. This CDR3 has 12 amino acids. Germline CDR1 is SGHTA and CDR2 is FQGNSA. V was clipped by 5 bases and J by 10 bases, with 14 bases between them. The CDR3 DNA is TGTGCCAGCAGCCCGACCCCTCCTAGAGCTTTCTTT. It specifies CASSPTPPRAFF. The complete variable domain, with remaining parts taken from reference TRBV7-2 and TRBJ1-1, reads GAGVSQSPSNKVTEKGKDVELRCDPISGHTALYWYRQSLGQGLEFLIYFQGNSAPDKSGLPSDRFSAERTGGSVSTLTIQRTQQEDSAVYLCASSPTPPRAFFGQGTRLTVV.

This chain connects TRBV2 to TRBJ2-2; TRBD2 matches at 7 bases. Germline V gene sequence: CDR1 SNHLY, CDR2 FYNNEI. The V gene end was trimmed by 9 bases and the J gene end by 4 bases; junction bases not matched to a gene: 5. The CDR3 extends over 13 amino acids. CDR3: CARRERGTGELFF. The CDR3 DNA sequence: TGTGCCAGACGGGAGCGGGGCACCGGGGAGCTGTTTTTT.

The chain employs TRBV7-6 and TRBJ1-1, with D possibly being TRBD1 (5 bases). The V end was cut by 2 bases, the J end by 5 bases, with 24 bases between. There are 18 residues in the CDR3. Germline V gives CDR1 SGHVS, CDR2 FNYEAQ. The CDR3 region is CASSLKVFPRGWETEAFF. CDR3 DNA sequence: TGTGCCAGCAGCTTAAAGGTGTTCCCGCGGGGGTGGGAAACTGAAGCTTTCTTT. Full variable domain (missing parts from reference TRBV7-6 and TRBJ1-1): GAGVSQSPRYKVTKRGQDVALRCDPISGHVSLYWYRQALGQGPEFLTYFNYEAQQDKSGLPNDRFSAERPEGSISTLTIQRTEQRDSAMYRCASSLKVFPRGWETEAFFGQGTRLTVV.

This rearrangement joins TRBV10-3 to TRBJ2-5; 14 bases agree with TRBD2. V dropped 3 bases and J dropped 5; count of bases not matched to a gene: 11. Germline V gives CDR1 ENHRY, CDR2 SYGVKD. The CDR3 contains 18 residues. CDR3 protein: CAISEGLAGGGLTETQYF. The CDR3 region has the DNA TGTGCCATCAGTGAAGGACTAGCGGGGGGAGGTCTGACCGAGACCCAGTACTTC.

This clone was found once. The chain links TRBV29-1 to TRBJ2-7; 8 bases line up with TRBD1. The CDR3 extends over 13 amino acids. With V trimmed by 5 bases and J by 4 bases, 7 bases remained unmatched. The V gene's germline CDR1 is SQVTM and CDR2 ANQGSEA. The DNA of the CDR3 is TGCAGCGTTAGACAGGGGAAGGGTTACGAGCAGTACTTC. It translates to CSVRQGKGYEQYF.

The chain recombines TRBV5-4 with TRBJ1-4; 8 bases are a match to TRBD1. The V segment lost 4 bases and the J segment 7 bases; nucleotides outside the gene matches: 12. The CDR3 covers 16 residues. Germline V gives CDR1 SGHNT, CDR2 YYREEE (reference sequence). CDR3 loop: CASSLKKQGGGEKLFF. The CDR3 DNA reads as TGTGCCAGCAGCCTAAAGAAACAGGGGGGGGGTGAAAAACTGTTTTTT. Drawing the rest from reference TRBV5-4 and TRBJ1-4, the complete variable domain is ETGVTQSPTHLIKTRGQQVTLRCSSQSGHNTVSWYQQALGQGPQFIFQYYREEENGRGNFPPRFSGLQFPNYSSELNVNALELDDSALYLCASSLKKQGGGEKLFFGSGTQLSVL.